This T cell receptor (beta chain) came from a study of blood T cell repertoires in COVID-19. Study-wide background: Specimens from acute and convalescent COVID-19 originated in the United States, Italy and Spain. T cells, B-cell-depleted T cells, or PBMCs provided the cDNA or gDNA that served as material.

The study recruited people aged roughly 18 to 95 years across roughly 23 US areas. Per the original methods: Cell counts per sample came from amplifying reference gene primers. Libraries were prepared by immunoSEQ multiplex PCR; TCRdb keeps only in-frame clonotypes and omits some of them. V, J and clone size are taken as reported in that table, and D and trimming were inferred from the DNA itself. Among 200,000 to 250,000 clones listed, around 89% were seen once. The sequencing input was PBMCs or T cells enriched from blood (not recorded which). The sequence derives from a man aged 25-45 years who had been exposed to COVID-19.

CDR3 sequence reads: CSARGGDTIYF. For the CDR3, the DNA is TGCAGTGCTAGGGGCGGGGACACCATATATTTT. The J gene is TRBJ1-3, the V gene TRBV20-1, with D unresolved. The V gene's germline CDR1 is DFQATT and CDR2 SNEGSKA (reference sequence). The CDR3 is 11 amino acids. Trimming pared 3 bases from V and 8 bases from J, leaving 8 bases between.